This paragraph reports one TCR beta chain. This record belongs to a study of blood T cell repertoires in COVID-19. Clones were sequenced by immunoSEQ multiplex PCR, and TCRdb holds only the in-frame ones, with some missing. The sample shows around 130,000 clones, around 80% of them seen only once. Sequenced: peripheral blood. This receptor was taken from a woman aged 60 to 75 with acute or convalescent COVID-19.

The CDR3 loop is CASSLMATGTGELFF. In DNA form, the CDR3 reads TGTGCCAGCAGCTTGATGGCCACGGGGACCGGGGAGCTGTTTTTT. The chain recombines TRBV7-6 with TRBJ2-2; TRBD2 might be the D (5 bases). Germline loops: CDR1 SGHVS, CDR2 FNYEAQ. Trimming pared 3 bases from V and 5 bases from J, leaving 13 bases between. The length of the CDR3 is 15 residues.